This is a list of T cell receptor beta chains from one sample in a study of tumor-infiltrating lymphocytes in primary liver carcinoma. TCRdb recomputed calls from the multiplex PCR reads with MiXCR, one row per CDR3 protein. The sample has 95,000 to 150,000 distinct CDR3 sequences; around 64% are singletons. Input material: liver tumor tissue from sampling region 3. The receptors were gathered from a woman aged 55 to 70 with primary liver carcinoma and hepatitis B virus infection. Each CDR3 is given with its conserved first and last residue. The D gene is left open where the match is weak. Clone size appears in some rows only: once, few, many, or a class for an expanded clone.

V	J	D	size	CDR3	DNA
TRBV12-3/TRBV12-4	TRBJ2-3	-	-	CASSFGREHTDTRYF	TGTGCCAGCAGTTTCGGGCGGGAACACACAGATACGCGGTATTTT
TRBV7-8	TRBJ1-6	-	many	CASSGQRDGSPLHF	TGTGCCAGCAGCGGACAGCGGGATGGTTCACCCCTCCACTTT
TRBV28	TRBJ2-7	-	many	CATLDSPYEQYF	TGTGCCACATTGGACAGCCCCTACGAGCAGTACTTC
TRBV28	TRBJ2-2	TRBD2	-	CASTQAGLGDTGELFF	TGTGCCAGCACCCAAGCGGGACTCGGTGACACCGGGGAACTGTTTTTT
TRBV11-2	TRBJ2-3	-	once	CVSSLLPSTDTQYF	TGTGTCAGTAGCTTGCTCCCGAGCACAGATACACAGTATTTT
TRBV7-2	TRBJ1-1	-	-	CASTLNAEAFF	TGTGCCAGCACTCTGAACGCTGAAGCTTTCTTT
TRBV12-3/TRBV12-4	TRBJ2-1	TRBD1	-	CASSRSTTALGQGRGNEQFF	TGTGCCAGCAGTCGAAGCACCACTGCGCTGGGACAGGGGAGAGGCAATGAGCAGTTCTTC
TRBV11-3	TRBJ2-1	TRBD2	-	CATGAGSSYSEQFF	TGTGCCACGGGAGCGGGGAGCTCCTACAGTGAACAGTTCTTC
TRBV5-4	TRBJ1-2	-	-	CARSSDIHGYTF	TGTGCCAGGAGCTCGGACATTCATGGCTACACCTTC
TRBV9	TRBJ2-5	-	once	CASSVGRSTGGETQYF	TGTGCCAGCAGCGTTGGTCGGAGCACCGGGGGAGAGACCCAGTACTTC
TRBV10-1	TRBJ1-4	-	-	CASSEPGRPISLCEEGEKLFF	TGCGCCAGCAGTGAACCAGGGCGCCCCATAAGCCTCTGCGAGGAGGGTGAAAAACTGTTTTTT
TRBV21-1	TRBJ2-3	-	-	CASSQRGGGPTSSRDTQYF	TGTGCCAGCAGCCAGAGAGGGGGAGGACCCACATCGAGCAGAGATACGCAGTATTTT
TRBV28	TRBJ2-7	-	-	CTSLGSSYEQYF	TGTACCAGCCTAGGCAGCTCCTATGAGCAGTACTTC
TRBV5-5	TRBJ2-5	-	many	CASSRGIGETQYF	TGTGCCAGCAGCCGGGGAATTGGGGAGACCCAGTACTTC
TRBV11-2	TRBJ2-5	-	-	CANSFGQQETQYF	TGTGCCAACAGCTTCGGACAGCAAGAGACCCAGTACTTC
TRBV29-1	TRBJ2-7	TRBD1	many	CSARDRASYEQYF	TGCAGCGCCCGGGACAGGGCGTCCTACGAGCAGTACTTC
TRBV10-2	TRBJ1-4	-	-	CASCVLDMNTNEKLFF	TGCGCCAGCTGTGTTCTGGACATGAACACTAATGAAAAACTGTTTTTT
TRBV5-1	TRBJ1-4	TRBD1	-	CASRTQYGTGEEKLFF	TGCGCCAGCAGGACACAATACGGGACAGGGGAGGAAAAACTGTTTTTT
TRBV28	TRBJ2-7	-	-	CASSLAVGRNEQYF	TGTGCCAGCAGTTTAGCGGTGGGTCGGAACGAGCAGTACTTC
TRBV12-3/TRBV12-4	TRBJ1-5	-	-	CANSLRGASNQPQHF	TGTGCCAACAGTTTGCGGGGGGCAAGCAATCAGCCTCAGCATTTT
TRBV4-2	TRBJ1-3	TRBD1	many	CASSQSPQGAGGNTIYF	TGTGCCAGCAGCCAGAGTCCCCAGGGGGCTGGTGGAAACACCATATATTTT
TRBV7-9	TRBJ2-3	TRBD1	many	CASSFGQGGTDTQYF	TGTGCCAGCAGCTTTGGACAGGGTGGAACAGATACGCAGTATTTT
TRBV12-3/TRBV12-4	TRBJ1-1	TRBD1	-	CASSIRDSLIREAFF	TGTGCCAGCAGTATCCGGGACAGCCTCATAAGGGAAGCTTTCTTT
TRBV7-9	TRBJ2-7	-	-	CVSSPTGRQMASYEQYF	TGTGTCAGCAGCCCCACGGGGCGTCAAATGGCCTCCTACGAGCAGTACTTC
TRBV7-8	TRBJ2-2	-	few	CASSVLGTGDMNTGEPFF	TGTGCCAGCAGCGTACTCGGTACGGGTGACATGAACACCGGGGAGCCGTTTTTT